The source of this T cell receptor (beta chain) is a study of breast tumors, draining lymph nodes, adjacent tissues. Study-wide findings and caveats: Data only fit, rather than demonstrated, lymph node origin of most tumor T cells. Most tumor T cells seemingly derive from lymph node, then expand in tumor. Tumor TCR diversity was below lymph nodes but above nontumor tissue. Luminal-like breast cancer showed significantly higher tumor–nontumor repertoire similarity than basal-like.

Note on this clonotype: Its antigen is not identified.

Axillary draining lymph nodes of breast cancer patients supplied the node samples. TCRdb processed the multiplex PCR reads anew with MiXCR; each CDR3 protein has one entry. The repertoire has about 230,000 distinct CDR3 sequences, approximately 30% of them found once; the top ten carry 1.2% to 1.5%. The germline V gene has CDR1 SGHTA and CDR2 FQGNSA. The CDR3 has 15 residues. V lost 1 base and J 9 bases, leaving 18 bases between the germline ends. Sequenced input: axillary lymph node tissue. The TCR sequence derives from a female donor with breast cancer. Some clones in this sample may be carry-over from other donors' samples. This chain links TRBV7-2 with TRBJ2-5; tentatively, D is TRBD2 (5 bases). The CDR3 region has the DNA TGTGCCAGCAGCTTAGGTCGCGCGGAGACCGGGGCCCAGTACTTC. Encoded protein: CASSLGRAETGAQYF.